This T cell receptor (beta chain) came from a study of blood T cell repertoires in COVID-19. Overall study: Some COVID-19 samples were acute and others convalescent; all came from the United States, Italy and Spain.

The CDR3 spans 11 residues. The germline V gene has CDR1 LGHDT and CDR2 YNNKEL (reference sequence). The V and J ends lost 5 bases and 6 bases respectively, with 8 bases between them. Data came from immunoSEQ multiplex PCR; TCRdb stores just in-frame clones and leaves some out. The table has over 150,000 clones, roughly 71% seen once. Material: peripheral blood. The clonotype comes from a woman older than 75 with acute or convalescent COVID-19. The V gene is TRBV3-1 (or the pseudogene TRBV3-2), the J gene TRBJ2-7; no clear D. The CDR3: CASSMTGEQYF. As DNA, the CDR3 is TGTGCCAGCAGCATGACGGGCGAGCAGTACTTC.